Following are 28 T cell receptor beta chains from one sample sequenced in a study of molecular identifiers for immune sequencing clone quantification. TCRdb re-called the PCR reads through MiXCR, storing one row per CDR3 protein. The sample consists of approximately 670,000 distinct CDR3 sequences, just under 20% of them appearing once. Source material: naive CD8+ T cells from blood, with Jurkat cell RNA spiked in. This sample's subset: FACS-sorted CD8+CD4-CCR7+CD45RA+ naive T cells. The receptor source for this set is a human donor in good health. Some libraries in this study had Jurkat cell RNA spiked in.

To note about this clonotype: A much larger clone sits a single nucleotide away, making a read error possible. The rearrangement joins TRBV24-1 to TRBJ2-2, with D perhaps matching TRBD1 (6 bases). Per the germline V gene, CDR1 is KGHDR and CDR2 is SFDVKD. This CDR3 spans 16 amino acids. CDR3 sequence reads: CATSDQPGVSTGEPFF. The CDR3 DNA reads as TGTGCCACCAGTGATCAACCAGGGGTGAGCACCGGGGAGCCGTTTTTT.

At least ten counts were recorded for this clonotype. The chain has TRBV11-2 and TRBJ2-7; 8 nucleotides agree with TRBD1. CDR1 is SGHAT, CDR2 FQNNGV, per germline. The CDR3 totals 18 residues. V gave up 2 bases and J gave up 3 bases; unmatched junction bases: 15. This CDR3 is CASSLWPGSETGVYEQYF. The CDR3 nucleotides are TGTGCCAGCAGCTTATGGCCCGGTTCCGAGACAGGGGTCTACGAGCAGTACTTC.

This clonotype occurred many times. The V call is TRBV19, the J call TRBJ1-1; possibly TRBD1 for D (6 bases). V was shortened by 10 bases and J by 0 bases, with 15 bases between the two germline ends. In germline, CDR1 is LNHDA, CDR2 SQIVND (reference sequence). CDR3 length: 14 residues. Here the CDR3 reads CATEPTGMNTEAFF. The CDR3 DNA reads TGTGCCACCGAACCGACAGGAATGAACACTGAAGCTTTCTTT.

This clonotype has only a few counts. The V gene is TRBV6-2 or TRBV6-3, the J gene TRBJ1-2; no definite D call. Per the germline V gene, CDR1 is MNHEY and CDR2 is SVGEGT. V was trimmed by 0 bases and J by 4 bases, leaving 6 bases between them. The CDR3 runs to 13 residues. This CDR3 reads CASSYSVSYGYTF. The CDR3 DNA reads TGTGCCAGCAGTTACTCGGTCAGCTATGGCTACACCTTC.

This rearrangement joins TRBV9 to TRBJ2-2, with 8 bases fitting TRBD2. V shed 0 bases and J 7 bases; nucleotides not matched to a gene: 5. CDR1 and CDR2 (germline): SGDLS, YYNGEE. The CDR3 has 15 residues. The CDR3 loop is CASSVAGGPSGELFF. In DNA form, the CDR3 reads TGTGCCAGCAGCGTAGCGGGAGGGCCGAGCGGGGAGCTGTTTTTT.

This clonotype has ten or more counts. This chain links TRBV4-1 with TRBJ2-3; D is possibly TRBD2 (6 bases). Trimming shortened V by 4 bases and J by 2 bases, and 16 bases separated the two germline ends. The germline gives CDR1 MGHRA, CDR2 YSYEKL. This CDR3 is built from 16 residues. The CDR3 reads CASSLRDSLHTDTQYF. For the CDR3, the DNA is TGCGCCAGCAGCCTGAGGGACTCCTTACACACAGATACGCAGTATTTT.

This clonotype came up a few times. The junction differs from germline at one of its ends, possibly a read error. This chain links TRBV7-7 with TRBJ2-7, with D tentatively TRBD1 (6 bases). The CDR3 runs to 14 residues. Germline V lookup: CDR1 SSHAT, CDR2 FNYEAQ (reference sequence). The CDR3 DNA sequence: TGTGCTAGCAGCTTAGGGTCAGGGGCCGACGAGCAGTACTTC. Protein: CASSLGSGADEQYF. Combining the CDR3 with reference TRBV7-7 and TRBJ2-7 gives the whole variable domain GAGVSQSPRYKVTKRGQDVTLRCDPISSHATLYWYQQALGQGPEFLTYFNYEAQPDKSGLPSDRFSAERPEGSISTLTIQRTEQRDSAMYRCASSLGSGADEQYFGPGTRLTVT.

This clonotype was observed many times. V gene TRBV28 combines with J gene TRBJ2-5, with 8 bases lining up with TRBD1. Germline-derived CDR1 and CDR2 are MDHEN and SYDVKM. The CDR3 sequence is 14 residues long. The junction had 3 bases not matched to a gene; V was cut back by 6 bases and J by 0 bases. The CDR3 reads CASSRTGNQETQYF. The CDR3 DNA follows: TGTGCCAGCAGCCGGACAGGGAACCAAGAGACCCAGTACTTC.

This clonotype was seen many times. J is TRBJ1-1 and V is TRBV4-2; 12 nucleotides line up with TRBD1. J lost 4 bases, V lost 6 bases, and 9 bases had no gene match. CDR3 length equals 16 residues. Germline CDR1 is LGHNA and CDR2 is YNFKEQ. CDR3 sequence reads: CASRLGTGGLGTEAFF. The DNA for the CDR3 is TGTGCCAGCAGGCTCGGGACAGGGGGCTTGGGCACTGAAGCTTTCTTT.

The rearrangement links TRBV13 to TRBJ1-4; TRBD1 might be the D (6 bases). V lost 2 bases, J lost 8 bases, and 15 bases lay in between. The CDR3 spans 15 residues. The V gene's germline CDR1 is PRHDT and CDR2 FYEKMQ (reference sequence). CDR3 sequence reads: CASSLKGVMREKLFF. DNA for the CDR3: TGTGCCAGCAGCTTAAAGGGGGTAATGAGAGAAAAACTGTTTTTT.

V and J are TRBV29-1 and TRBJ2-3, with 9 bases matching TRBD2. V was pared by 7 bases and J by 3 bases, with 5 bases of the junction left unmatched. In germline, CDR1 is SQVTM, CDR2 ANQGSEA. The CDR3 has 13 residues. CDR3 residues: CSGRGGGTDTQYF. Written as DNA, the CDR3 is TGCAGCGGGCGGGGGGGCGGGACAGATACGCAGTATTTT.

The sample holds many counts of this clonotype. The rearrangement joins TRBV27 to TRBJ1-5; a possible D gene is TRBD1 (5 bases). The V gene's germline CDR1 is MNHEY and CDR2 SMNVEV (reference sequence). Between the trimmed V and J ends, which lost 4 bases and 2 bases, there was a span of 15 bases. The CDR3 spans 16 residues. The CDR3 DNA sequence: TGTGCCAGCAGTTCGTTGGGGCGAGTTGGCAATCAGCCCCAGCATTTT. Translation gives CASSSLGRVGNQPQHF.

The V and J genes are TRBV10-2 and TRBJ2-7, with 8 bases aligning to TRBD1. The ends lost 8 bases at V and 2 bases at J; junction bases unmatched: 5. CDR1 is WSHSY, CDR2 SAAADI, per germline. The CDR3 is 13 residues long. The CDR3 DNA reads TGCGCCAGCTTACAGACAGGGGCCTACGAGCAGTACTTC. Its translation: CASLQTGAYEQYF.

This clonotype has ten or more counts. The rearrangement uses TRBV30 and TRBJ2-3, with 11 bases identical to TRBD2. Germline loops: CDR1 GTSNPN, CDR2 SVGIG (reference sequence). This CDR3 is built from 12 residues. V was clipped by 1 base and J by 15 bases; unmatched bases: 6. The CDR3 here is CAWSGLAGGEYF. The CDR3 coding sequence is TGTGCCTGGAGTGGGCTAGCGGGAGGCGAATATTTT.

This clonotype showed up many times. The CDR3 bases are TGTGCCATCAGTGATTCGGGTAGCTCCTACGAGCAGTACTTC. Translating it yields CAISDSGSSYEQYF. The genes are TRBV10-3 and TRBJ2-7, with D hard to call. The CDR3 extends over 14 amino acids. Germline V gene sequence: CDR1 ENHRY, CDR2 SYGVKD. V shed 3 bases and J shed 0 bases, with 9 bases lying between them.

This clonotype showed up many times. The CDR3 DNA is TGTGCCTGGTACGGGACTCCATACAATGAGCAGTTCTTC. Its translation is CAWYGTPYNEQFF. J is TRBJ2-1 and V is TRBV30, with a possible D match to TRBD2 (6 bases). This CDR3 is 13 amino acids long. The germline gives CDR1 GTSNPN, CDR2 SVGIG (reference sequence). Trimming removed 5 bases from V and 4 bases from J, with 12 bases in between.

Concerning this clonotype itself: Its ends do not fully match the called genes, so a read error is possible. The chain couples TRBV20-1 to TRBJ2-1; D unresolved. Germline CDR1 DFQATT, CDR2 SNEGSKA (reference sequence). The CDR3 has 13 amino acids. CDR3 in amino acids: CSASPLDGNGQSF. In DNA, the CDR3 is TGCAGTGCTAGCCCCTTAGATGGGAATGGGCAGTCCTTC.

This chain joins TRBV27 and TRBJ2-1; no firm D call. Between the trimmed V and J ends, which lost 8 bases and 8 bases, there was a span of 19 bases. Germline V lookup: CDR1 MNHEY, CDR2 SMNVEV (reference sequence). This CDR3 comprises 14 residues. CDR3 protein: CASAFDLYPDEQFF. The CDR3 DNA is TGTGCCAGCGCCTTTGACTTGTACCCCGATGAGCAGTTCTTC.

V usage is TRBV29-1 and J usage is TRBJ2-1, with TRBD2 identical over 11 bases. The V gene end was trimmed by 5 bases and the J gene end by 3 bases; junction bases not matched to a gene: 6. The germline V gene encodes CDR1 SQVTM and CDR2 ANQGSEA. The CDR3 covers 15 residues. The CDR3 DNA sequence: TGCAGCGTTATAACTAGCGGGGGCTACTACAATGAGCAGTTCTTC. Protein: CSVITSGGYYNEQFF.

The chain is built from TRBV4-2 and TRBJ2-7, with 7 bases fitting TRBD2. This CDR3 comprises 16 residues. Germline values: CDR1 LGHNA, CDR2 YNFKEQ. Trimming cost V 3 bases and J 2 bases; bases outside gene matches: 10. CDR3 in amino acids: CASSQEGLDTTYEQYF. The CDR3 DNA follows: TGTGCCAGCAGCCAGGAAGGACTAGACACGACCTACGAGCAGTACTTC.

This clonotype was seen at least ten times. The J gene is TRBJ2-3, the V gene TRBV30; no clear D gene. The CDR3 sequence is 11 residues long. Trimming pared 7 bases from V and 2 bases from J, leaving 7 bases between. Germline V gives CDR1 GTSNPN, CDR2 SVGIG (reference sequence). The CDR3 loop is CASQDTDTQYF. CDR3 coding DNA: TGTGCCTCCCAGGACACAGATACGCAGTATTTT.

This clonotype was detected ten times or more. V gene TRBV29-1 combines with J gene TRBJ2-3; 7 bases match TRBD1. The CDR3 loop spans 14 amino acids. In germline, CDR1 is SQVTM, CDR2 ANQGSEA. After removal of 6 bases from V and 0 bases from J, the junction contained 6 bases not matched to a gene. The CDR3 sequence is CSVRGTESTDTQYF. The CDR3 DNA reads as TGCAGCGTCAGGGGGACGGAGAGCACAGATACGCAGTATTTT.

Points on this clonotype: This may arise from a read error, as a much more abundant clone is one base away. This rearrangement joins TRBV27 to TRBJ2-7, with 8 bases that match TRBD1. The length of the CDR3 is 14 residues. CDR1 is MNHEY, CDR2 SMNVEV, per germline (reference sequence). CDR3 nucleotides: TGTGCCAGCAGTTTACATGGACAGGGATACGAGCAGGACTTC. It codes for CASSLHGQGYEQDF.

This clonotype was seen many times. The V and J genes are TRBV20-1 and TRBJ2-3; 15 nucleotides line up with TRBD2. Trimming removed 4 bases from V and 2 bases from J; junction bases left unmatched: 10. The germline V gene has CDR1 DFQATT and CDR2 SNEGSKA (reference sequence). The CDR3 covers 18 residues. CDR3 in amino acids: CSANPGTSGGPPTDTQYF. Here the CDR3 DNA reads TGCAGTGCTAACCCCGGGACTAGCGGGGGGCCTCCCACAGATACGCAGTATTTT.

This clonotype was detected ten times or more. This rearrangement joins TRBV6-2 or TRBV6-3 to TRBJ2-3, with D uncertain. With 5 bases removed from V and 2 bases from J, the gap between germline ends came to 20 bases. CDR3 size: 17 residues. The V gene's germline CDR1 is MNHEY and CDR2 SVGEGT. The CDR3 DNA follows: TGTGCCAGCAGTCCCTACTATCTTGCGGAAGTCACAGATACGCAGTATTTT. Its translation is CASSPYYLAEVTDTQYF.

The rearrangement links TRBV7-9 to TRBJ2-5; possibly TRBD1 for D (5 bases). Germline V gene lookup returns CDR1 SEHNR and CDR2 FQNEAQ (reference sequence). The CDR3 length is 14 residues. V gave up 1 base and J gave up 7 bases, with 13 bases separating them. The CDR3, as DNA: TGTGCCAGCAGCTTAGAGGGGCTCTCAGCGACCCAGTACTTC. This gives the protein CASSLEGLSATQYF. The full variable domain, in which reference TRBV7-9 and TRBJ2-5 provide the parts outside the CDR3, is DTGVSQNPRHKITKRGQNVTFRCDPISEHNRLYWYRQTLGQGPEFLTYFQNEAQLEKSRLLSDRFSAERPKGSFSTLEIQRTEQGDSAMYLCASSLEGLSATQYFGPGTRLLVL.

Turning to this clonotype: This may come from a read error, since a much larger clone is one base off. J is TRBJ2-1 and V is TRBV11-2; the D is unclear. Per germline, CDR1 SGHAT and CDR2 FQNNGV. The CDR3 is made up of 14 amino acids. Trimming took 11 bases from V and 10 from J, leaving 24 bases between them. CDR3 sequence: CAAPGRKPDGEQFF. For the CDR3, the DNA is TGTGCCGCCCCTGGAAGGAAGCCGGATGGGGAGCAGTTCTTC.

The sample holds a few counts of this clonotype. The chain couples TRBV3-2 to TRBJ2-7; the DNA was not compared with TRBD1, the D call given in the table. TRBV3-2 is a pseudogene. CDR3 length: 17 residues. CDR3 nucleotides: TGTGCCAGCAGCCAAGTTGTCCGCCAAGCGGTAACTGTCGAGCAGTACTTC. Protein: CASSQVVRQAVTVEQYF.